This T cell receptor (beta chain) was profiled in a study of blood T cell repertoires in COVID-19. Repertoires were generated with immunoSEQ multiplex PCR, while TCRdb's copy carries only in-frame clones and drops some. The sample includes 250,000 to 350,000 clones, around nine tenths seen only once; the top ten take roughly 7.3%. V gave up 5 bases and J gave up 7 bases, with 11 bases separating them. The CDR3 covers 13 residues. Looked up from germline, CDR1 is LGHNA and CDR2 is YSLEER. The chain couples TRBV4-3 to TRBJ2-2, with D maybe TRBD1 (6 bases). The receptor comes from a woman in her thirties with COVID-19, enrolled during active disease. Sequencing used peripheral blood. This chain's CDR3 is CASSGGRGGELFF. The CDR3 nucleotides are TGCGCCAGCAGCGGGGGCAGGGGCGGGGAGCTGTTTTTT.